A single sample gave rise to the 5 T cell receptor beta chains below, sequenced in a study of regulatory T cells in long-lasting Graves disease. The time point was: newly diagnosed GD, antithyroid drugs for less than 3 months. From PBMCs, RNA was extracted and then used to make the TCR library. Library construction for TCR beta used iRepertoire HTBI primers and Arm-PCR of CDR3 regions. TCRdb independently ran MiXCR on the multiplex PCR reads; one entry per CDR3 protein. The table has 400,000 to 650,000 distinct CDR3 sequences, about 16% seen once. This sample also belongs to another study, concerning T cells in Graves' hyperthyroidism and ophthalmopathy.

Specimen: peripheral blood mononuclear cells (PBMCs), collected at new diagnosis, from a patient treated with antithyroid drugs. These receptors were collected from a middle-aged woman with Graves disease.

This chain links TRBV27 with TRBJ1-2; D may be TRBD1 (6 bases). Trimming removed 4 bases from V and 4 bases from J, with 10 bases in between. Per the germline V gene, CDR1 is MNHEY and CDR2 is SMNVEV (reference sequence). CDR3 length equals 13 residues. Here the CDR3 DNA reads TGTGCCAGCAGTTGGGGGCTCGGCTATGGCTACACCTTC. Translated, it gives CASSWGLGYGYTF.

This clonotype was seen just once. The chain has TRBV2 and TRBJ1-2, with 7 bases lining up with TRBD1. Per germline, CDR1 SNHLY and CDR2 FYNNEI. The junction had 4 bases not matched to a gene; V was cut back by 9 bases and J by 6 bases. The CDR3 sequence is 11 residues long. CDR3 residues: CASGQENGYTF. For the CDR3, the DNA is TGTGCCAGTGGACAGGAAAATGGCTACACCTTC.

The table lists this clonotype with many counts. This chain links TRBV10-3 with TRBJ2-3; 7 bases match TRBD1. Trimming cost V 4 bases and J 0 bases; bases outside gene matches: 4. The CDR3 has 15 amino acids. Germline loops: CDR1 ENHRY, CDR2 SYGVKD. DNA of the CDR3: TGTGCCATCAGTGGAGGGACAGCTAGCACAGATACGCAGTATTTT. Translating gives CAISGGTASTDTQYF.

This clonotype was seen ten or more times. The CDR3 is CASSNKRDTATNEKLFF. The CDR3, as DNA: TGTGCCAGCAGTAATAAACGGGACACCGCAACTAATGAAAAACTGTTTTTT. This chain connects TRBV6-1 to TRBJ1-4; weak D call: TRBD1 (6 bases). The CDR3 consists of 17 residues. From germline, CDR1 is MNHNS and CDR2 SASEGT. V lost 5 bases, J lost 0 bases, and 16 bases lay in between.

The V and J genes are TRBV18 and TRBJ2-2; 10 bases align to TRBD2. Looked up from germline, CDR1 is KGHSH and CDR2 is LQKENI. The CDR3 consists of 19 residues. J gave up 0 bases and V 4 bases, and 11 bases lay outside the gene matches. CDR3 sequence: CASSLLPLTSGTNTGELFF. CDR3 DNA sequence: TGTGCCAGCTCACTCCTACCACTCACTAGCGGGACGAACACCGGGGAGCTGTTTTTT.